This T cell receptor (beta chain) was obtained from a study of T-cell memory formation after mild COVID-19. The overall study: The study found TCR clusters largely donor specific. Study findings and constraints: Contracting clones from day 15 to 85 showed balanced CD4/CD8; later expanders favored CD4+.

A remark on this clonotype: The antigen is unknown.

TCR alpha and TCR beta cDNA libraries with sample barcodes and UMIs came from 5'RACE using constant-segment primers. TCRdb fed the 5' RACE reads into MiXCR, producing one record per CDR3 protein. Among about 110,000 distinct CDR3 sequences listed, over 15% were seen once. The sample comprised PBMCs or a T cell subset sorted from them (not recorded which). This clonotype originated in an adult woman who had mild COVID-19 (a few samples of this study predate the infection). Cell type and time point are not known.

The CDR3 region has the DNA TGTGCCAGCAGCGTCCCCCGGGACAGGGAAGCCGAGCAGTACTTC. Its protein product is CASSVPRDREAEQYF. The genes are TRBV7-8 and TRBJ2-7, with 9 bases matching TRBD1. V shed 5 bases, J shed 6 bases, and the junction held 11 bases outside the gene matches. This CDR3 has 15 amino acids. Germline-derived CDR1 and CDR2 are SGHVS and FQNEAQ.